This entry lists 28 T cell receptor beta chains sequenced from one sample in a study of blood T cell repertoires in COVID-19. The repertoire was sequenced with immunoSEQ multiplex PCR; TCRdb's copy has only in-frame clones and lacks some. The data contain 650,000 to 800,000 clones, around 89% of them singletons. Sequenced input: peripheral blood. Receptors were obtained from a woman aged 18 to 35 with acute or convalescent COVID-19.

The chain combines TRBV28 with TRBJ1-2; 10 bases align to TRBD1. With 4 bases clipped from V and 5 bases from J, the junction kept 7 bases outside the gene matches. CDR1 MDHEN and CDR2 SYDVKM come from the germline V gene. The CDR3 consists of 15 residues. For the CDR3, the DNA is TGTGCCAGCAGTTGGGGACAGGGGCTACTATATGGCTACACCTTC. Amino acids: CASSWGQGLLYGYTF.

CDR3 loop: CASSFADTEAFF. The DNA for the CDR3 is TGTGCCAGCAGTTTCGCGGACACTGAAGCTTTCTTT. This chain joins TRBV12-3 or TRBV12-4 and TRBJ1-1; D gene ambiguous. V was shortened by 3 bases and J by 3 bases, with 5 bases between the two germline ends. This CDR3 has 12 amino acids.

This clone was found a few times. The chain is built from TRBV19 and TRBJ1-2, with TRBD1 as a possible D gene (5 bases). V dropped 1 base and J dropped 7 bases, with 13 bases sitting between them. Per the germline V gene, CDR1 is LNHDA and CDR2 is SQIVND (reference sequence). The CDR3 contains 14 residues. The CDR3 sequence: CASSIVFQGSGYTF. CDR3 in DNA: TGTGCCAGTAGTATAGTTTTCCAGGGAAGTGGCTACACCTTC.

The rearrangement links TRBV19 to TRBJ1-1, with D maybe TRBD1 (6 bases). V was cut by 7 bases and J by 1 base, with 19 bases left in between. The CDR3 runs 16 residues. Germline CDR1 reads LNHDA; CDR2 reads SQIVND (reference sequence). This CDR3 is CASTNTGKRENTEAFF. The DNA for the CDR3 is TGTGCCAGTACTAATACAGGGAAAAGGGAGAACACTGAAGCTTTCTTT.

The V call is TRBV4-2, the J call TRBJ2-3; no firm D call. Germline V gene data show CDR1 as LGHNA and CDR2 as YNFKEQ. V was trimmed by 4 bases and J by 5 bases, leaving 7 bases between them. The CDR3 length is 12 residues. The CDR3 is CASSLRGDTQYF. In nucleotides, the CDR3 is TGTGCCAGCAGCCTGAGAGGAGATACGCAGTATTTT.

J is TRBJ2-1 and V is TRBV12-3 or TRBV12-4, with 8 bases lining up with TRBD2. This CDR3 contains 13 residues. V was clipped by 3 bases and J by 9 bases; unmatched bases: 4. DNA for the CDR3: TGTGCCAGCAGTTTGGTAAGCGGGGGTGAGCAGTTCTTC. Amino acid sequence: CASSLVSGGEQFF.

This chain links TRBV19 with TRBJ1-2; D may be TRBD1 (6 bases). In germline, CDR1 is LNHDA, CDR2 SQIVND (reference sequence). The CDR3 is 15 amino acids. V was shortened by 5 bases and J by 4 bases, with 17 bases between the two germline ends. Here the CDR3 reads CASSLGAGVIYGYTF. The CDR3, as DNA: TGTGCCAGTAGTCTGGGGGCAGGGGTGATCTATGGCTACACCTTC.

The V and J genes are TRBV19 and TRBJ2-3; TRBD2 matches at 12 bases. The germline gives CDR1 LNHDA, CDR2 SQIVND (reference sequence). The CDR3 is 15 residues long. The J segment lost 6 bases and the V segment lost 5 bases, leaving 6 bases of the junction unmatched. CDR3 bases: TGTGCCAGTAGTGGGCTAGCGGGGGGGCCGGATACGCAGTATTTT. This sequence encodes CASSGLAGGPDTQYF.

The chain uses TRBV4-2 and TRBJ2-7, with D hard to call. The CDR3 length is 15 residues. V lost 1 base to trimming and J lost 2 bases, with 12 bases between them. CDR1 LGHNA and CDR2 YNFKEQ come from the germline V gene. The DNA for the CDR3 is TGTGCCAGCAGCCAAGTCGCCAGAAATACCTACGAGCAGTACTTC. It encodes CASSQVARNTYEQYF.

The V gene is TRBV27, the J gene TRBJ2-7; no clear D. This CDR3 has 13 residues. CDR1 and CDR2 from the germline V gene are MNHEY and SMNVEV (reference sequence). V gave up 5 bases and J gave up 0 bases, with 8 bases separating them. CDR3 bases: TGTGCCAGCAGTCTATTGAGCTCCTACGAGCAGTACTTC. It codes for CASSLLSSYEQYF.

This clone appeared once. This rearrangement joins TRBV6-5 to TRBJ1-6; the D gene is possibly TRBD1 (6 bases). CDR1 is MNHEY and CDR2 is SVGAGI in the germline V gene. Trimming removed 0 bases from V and 6 bases from J, with 9 bases in between. CDR3 size: 15 residues. In DNA form, the CDR3 reads TGTGCCAGCAGTTACTCACCCAGGGGTAATTCACCCCTCCACTTT. This translates into CASSYSPRGNSPLHF.

The CDR3 region has the DNA TGTGCCAGCAGCTTAAGTCAGGGTTGGAATTCACCCCTCCACTTT. Amino acid sequence: CASSLSQGWNSPLHF. V gene TRBV7-2 combines with J gene TRBJ1-6, with D possibly TRBD1 on 5 matching bases. This CDR3 contains 15 residues. V was shortened by 2 bases and J by 7 bases, with 12 bases between the two germline ends. Germline V gene lookup returns CDR1 SGHTA and CDR2 FQGNSA. The full variable domain, completed using reference TRBV7-2 and TRBJ1-6, is GAGVSQSPSNKVTEKGKDVELRCDPISGHTALYWYRQSLGQGLEFLIYFQGNSAPDKSGLPSDRFSAERTGGSVSTLTIQRTQQEDSAVYLCASSLSQGWNSPLHFGNGTRLTVT.

This sequence joins TRBV5-1 and TRBJ1-1, with TRBD1 matching over 7 bases. The trim removed 4 bases at V and 2 bases at J, leaving 11 bases unmatched. There are 16 residues in the CDR3. Germline V gene sequence: CDR1 SGHRS, CDR2 YFSETQ. Written as DNA, the CDR3 is TGCGCCAGCAGCACTCAAATGACAGGGCTCAACACTGAAGCTTTCTTT. This sequence encodes CASSTQMTGLNTEAFF.

CDR3 amino acids: CASSLEGRAGSPLHF. CDR3 bases: TGTGCCAGCAGCTTGGAAGGCAGGGCGGGATCACCCCTCCACTTT. The V and J genes are TRBV5-8 and TRBJ1-6, with D possibly being TRBD1 (5 bases). V was clipped by 0 bases and J by 10 bases, with 14 bases between them. CDR1 is SGHTS, CDR2 YDEGEE, per germline. The CDR3 loop spans 15 amino acids.

Here the CDR3 reads CASSSGMQPQHF. DNA for the CDR3: TGTGCCAGCAGTTCGGGGATGCAGCCCCAGCATTTT. The chain carries TRBV27 and TRBJ1-5; no reliable D call. The CDR3 spans 12 residues. CDR1 is MNHEY and CDR2 is SMNVEV in the germline V gene (reference sequence). Trimming took 4 bases from V and 7 from J, leaving 8 bases between them.

The chain combines TRBV11-2 with TRBJ1-2; 7 bases align to TRBD1. The CDR3 has 16 amino acids. J lost 0 bases, V lost 6 bases, and 10 bases had no gene match. Looked up from germline, CDR1 is SGHAT and CDR2 is FQNNGV. The CDR3 bases are TGTGCCAGCAGACCTTTGACAGGGCGAGCTAACTATGGCTACACCTTC. As protein: CASRPLTGRANYGYTF.

This chain uses TRBV5-1 with TRBJ1-2, with 8 positions matching TRBD1. With V trimmed by 4 bases and J by 8 bases, 10 bases remained unmatched. This CDR3 spans 14 amino acids. The germline V gene has CDR1 SGHRS and CDR2 YFSETQ. The CDR3 DNA is TGCGCCAGCAGCGCAGAAGGGGACAGGCTAGGCTACACCTTC. As protein: CASSAEGDRLGYTF.

V is TRBV9 and J is TRBJ1-2; 7 bases are a match to TRBD1. Trimming took 2 bases from V and 4 from J; bases not matched to a gene: 20. The CDR3 is made up of 19 amino acids. The germline V gene encodes CDR1 SGDLS and CDR2 YYNGEE. DNA of the CDR3: TGTGCCAGCAGCGTCCCAACCGACAGGGACCTTAGTCCTGGCTATGGCTACACCTTC. Encoded protein: CASSVPTDRDLSPGYGYTF.

V gene TRBV11-2 combines with J gene TRBJ1-2; D unresolved. Germline V gene lookup returns CDR1 SGHAT and CDR2 FQNNGV. The CDR3 totals 13 residues. V lost 2 bases to trimming and J lost 6 bases, with 10 bases between them. In DNA form, the CDR3 reads TGTGCCAGCAGCTTACTTTGGCGGGATGGCTACACCTTC. It codes for CASSLLWRDGYTF. The whole variable domain, remainder taken from reference TRBV11-2 and TRBJ1-2, is EAGVAQSPRYKIIEKRQSVAFWCNPISGHATLYWYQQILGQGPKLLIQFQNNGVVDDSQLPKDRFSAERLKGVDSTLKIQPAKLEDSAVYLCASSLLWRDGYTFGSGTRLTVV.

This clone has a handful of counts. DNA for the CDR3: TGTGCCAGCAGCGGGGGGACAGCCTACAATGAGCAGTTCTTC. This codes for CASSGGTAYNEQFF. The chain employs TRBV9 and TRBJ2-1; 7 bases are a match to TRBD1. CDR1 is SGDLS and CDR2 is YYNGEE in the germline V gene. The CDR3 spans 14 residues. After removal of 3 bases from V and 2 bases from J, the junction contained 2 bases not matched to a gene.

V and J are TRBV9 and TRBJ1-6; 7 positions match TRBD1. Germline trimming cut 3 bases from V and 4 bases from J; bases unmatched to any gene: 4. This CDR3 has 15 residues. Germline V lookup: CDR1 SGDLS, CDR2 YYNGEE. CDR3 DNA: TGTGCCAGCAGCGGAGGGACAGATTATAATTCACCCCTCCACTTT. It is translated as CASSGGTDYNSPLHF.

This chain's CDR3 is CASSLEGGTGAYEQYF. For the CDR3, the DNA is TGCGCCAGCAGCTTGGAAGGAGGGACAGGGGCCTACGAGCAGTACTTC. This chain uses TRBV5-1 with TRBJ2-7, with 10 bases aligning to TRBD1. Looked up from germline, CDR1 is SGHRS and CDR2 is YFSETQ. J gave up 2 bases and V 0 bases, and 5 bases lay outside the gene matches. The CDR3 extends over 16 amino acids.

On this clone itself: The same CDR3 can be traced to other DNA sequences in this sample. The J gene is TRBJ1-2, the V gene TRBV27; D remains unclear. This CDR3 contains 13 residues. V gave up 3 bases and J gave up 2 bases, with 7 bases separating them. Germline-derived CDR1 and CDR2 are MNHEY and SMNVEV (reference sequence). CDR3 in DNA: TGTGCCAGCAGTTTCGCGGTCAACTATGGCTACACCTTC. Amino acid sequence: CASSFAVNYGYTF.

The gene calls are TRBV30 and TRBJ1-6; D possibly corresponds to TRBD1 (6 bases). V was clipped by 8 bases and J by 6 bases, with 11 bases between them. The CDR3 has 12 residues. Germline values: CDR1 GTSNPN, CDR2 SVGIG (reference sequence). The CDR3 nucleotides are TGTGCCGGTCACAGGGCTAATTCACCCCTCCACTTT. Its protein product is CAGHRANSPLHF.

This clone was detected only once. The CDR3 DNA reads TGTGCCAGCAGCACCGGACTAGCGGGGTCTAACGAGCAGTACTTC. It specifies CASSTGLAGSNEQYF. The rearrangement uses TRBV7-2 and TRBJ2-7; 12 bases match TRBD2. The CDR3 has 15 residues. Germline V lookup: CDR1 SGHTA, CDR2 FQGNSA. Germline trimming cut 5 bases from V and 5 bases from J; bases unmatched to any gene: 7.

This clone was seen a single time. CDR3 protein: CASSSRGRSQPQHF. CDR3 sequence (DNA): TGTGCCAGCAGCTCTAGGGGCAGGAGTCAGCCCCAGCATTTT. This chain connects TRBV7-8 to TRBJ1-5; D perhaps matches TRBD1 (5 bases). This CDR3 spans 14 amino acids. V was trimmed by 4 bases and J by 6 bases, leaving 13 bases between them. CDR1 and CDR2 (germline): SGHVS, FQNEAQ. Drawing the rest from reference TRBV7-8 and TRBJ1-5, the complete variable domain is GAGVSQSPRYKVAKRGQDVALRCDPISGHVSLFWYQQALGQGPEFLTYFQNEAQLDKSGLPSDRFFAERPEGSVSTLKIQRTQQEDSAVYLCASSSRGRSQPQHFGDGTRLSIL.

The chain links TRBV19 to TRBJ1-4; D is ambiguous. CDR1 and CDR2 from the germline V gene are LNHDA and SQIVND (reference sequence). This CDR3 region has 13 residues. Trimming cost V 3 bases and J 5 bases, with 7 bases left between them. The CDR3 loop reads CASSIAGNEKLFF. The CDR3, as DNA: TGTGCCAGTAGTATCGCCGGGAATGAAAAACTGTTTTTT.

The rearrangement joins TRBV30 to TRBJ1-1, with D possibly being TRBD1 (5 bases). This CDR3 has 11 residues. Between the trimmed V and J ends, which lost 4 bases and 3 bases, there was a span of 6 bases. Germline-derived CDR1 and CDR2 are GTSNPN and SVGIG (reference sequence). This CDR3 is CAWKGDTEAFF. CDR3 in DNA: TGTGCCTGGAAAGGGGACACTGAAGCTTTCTTT.